The sequence of this T cell receptor beta chain was determined in a study of identical twins (dated by TCRdb to the mid-2010s). For the study in its entirety: The study deep-sequenced TCR alpha and beta repertoires from monozygotic twins, unrelated adults of various ages and cord blood to test whether fetal clonotypes persist. Replicate twin experiments were performed at different times using different library preparation protocols to rule out contamination.

What the authors observed across the whole study: In beta out-of-frame sequences, excess twin sharing was weaker, because having fewer shared sequences lowered the signal-to-noise ratio. Because the same donors could not be followed over many years, the conclusions relied on cross-sectional statistical analysis. Zero-insertion analyses could be partly confounded by invariant T cells such as MAIT and iNKT, though diverse VJ usage argued against such confounding for most clonotypes. In monozygotic twins, recombination models systematically underestimated out-of-frame TCR alpha sharing, but the models matched the sharing seen between unrelated individuals. Compared with coincidental sharing between unrelated individuals, out-of-frame TCR alpha sequences shared between twins had an excess of sequences with low generation probability. Abundant cord blood beta clonotypes carried fewer insertions; young adult naive repertoires showed a weaker similar trend, while memory repertoires showed none.

Taken from the germline V gene, the CDR1 and CDR2 loops are SGHDT and YYEEEE. The CDR3 holds 12 amino acids from the cysteine to the phenylalanine. Only the CDR3 portion is preserved as DNA: 36 bases, with reading frame beginning at the first base. Receptor libraries were prepared by 5' RACE. Sequencing instrument: Illumina HiSeq 2000. Template switching added a universal primer binding site, and the final cDNA carried a unique molecular identifier that allowed TCR cDNA molecules to be counted accurately. First-strand cDNA for TCR alpha and beta chains was synthesized from specific primers in the conserved constant-segment region. To control for contamination, every cDNA library carried two barcodes: a SMART-Mk sample barcode plus Illumina barcodes. TruSeq adapter sequences, together with Illumina sample barcodes, were added in two successive PCR steps. Sequencing of the TCR alpha and beta cDNA libraries was done on the Illumina HiSeq platform using custom primers. The study's own analysis went as follows. Unique molecular identifiers were extracted from raw reads with MiGEC, and CDR3 positions were determined with MiXCR. Recombination models were inferred per individual with the repgenHMM and IGoR tools using an EM algorithm. The tcR package in R was used for shared clonotype analysis, with sharing normalized by the product of cloneset sizes. To study raw recombination free of thymic and clonal selection effects, out-of-frame nonproductive sequences were analyzed. TCRdb ran its own pipeline on the public reads, namely fastp trimming at Q25 and MiXCR clone calling, and kept in-frame beta chains. Each entry merges the rows of one CDR3 protein and shows their most common DNA and genes. In this record, the V and J calls reflect TCRdb's handling and not the investigators' own analysis. The sample contains under 350,000 distinct CDR3 sequences, around 9.7% of them found a single time. The ten largest clones represent 7% to 8.5% of the sample.

This clonotype was picked up many times. There is no known antigen for this receptor. Compared with germline, one end of the junction differs, possibly owing to a read error. All donors were healthy Caucasians. The twin cohort comprised three pairs of female monozygotic twins, all aged roughly 18 to 29 years. CD4+ and CD8+ T cell populations were isolated with positive isolation kits from Invitrogen. These data also formed part of another study, on yellow fever vaccine responses in identical twins. Taken from the second paper: According to the authors, the vaccine-induced T cell response in identical twins seemed to be partly convergent and partly specific to each individual. In the study, vaccine-responding T cell clones were precisely tracked in identical twins.

The sample consisted of CD8+ T cells sorted from blood. The rearranged segments are TRBV5-6 and TRBJ1-4, with the D gene call left open. The TCR was taken from a woman between 18 and 29 years old in good health. The DNA reads TGTGCCAGCACCTTGACGGGCTTGGAACTGTTTTTT. This codes for CASTLTGLELFF.